The sequence of this TCR beta chain was determined in a study of T cell responses to AZD1222 COVID-19 vaccine. Study-level points and caveats: None of the repertoires were sampled until the peak T cell response had passed.

The protocol was immunoSEQ multiplex PCR, while the TCRdb copy is restricted to in-frame clones and leaves out a portion. This sample has around 140,000 clones, with about 88% found just once. The CDR3 has 15 residues. V shed 5 bases, J shed 7 bases, and the junction held 11 bases outside the gene matches. Germline CDR1 reads MDHEN; CDR2 reads SYDVKM. For this clone: Its specificity is unknown.

The receptor's source is an adult in good health. This sample comprised peripheral blood, obtained on day 0 of AZD1222 vaccination. V and J are TRBV28 and TRBJ2-1; 7 nucleotides match TRBD2. As DNA, the CDR3 is TGTGCCAGCAGTACCCCTACGGGGGGTTGGAATGAGCAGTTCTTC. Translation gives CASSTPTGGWNEQFF.